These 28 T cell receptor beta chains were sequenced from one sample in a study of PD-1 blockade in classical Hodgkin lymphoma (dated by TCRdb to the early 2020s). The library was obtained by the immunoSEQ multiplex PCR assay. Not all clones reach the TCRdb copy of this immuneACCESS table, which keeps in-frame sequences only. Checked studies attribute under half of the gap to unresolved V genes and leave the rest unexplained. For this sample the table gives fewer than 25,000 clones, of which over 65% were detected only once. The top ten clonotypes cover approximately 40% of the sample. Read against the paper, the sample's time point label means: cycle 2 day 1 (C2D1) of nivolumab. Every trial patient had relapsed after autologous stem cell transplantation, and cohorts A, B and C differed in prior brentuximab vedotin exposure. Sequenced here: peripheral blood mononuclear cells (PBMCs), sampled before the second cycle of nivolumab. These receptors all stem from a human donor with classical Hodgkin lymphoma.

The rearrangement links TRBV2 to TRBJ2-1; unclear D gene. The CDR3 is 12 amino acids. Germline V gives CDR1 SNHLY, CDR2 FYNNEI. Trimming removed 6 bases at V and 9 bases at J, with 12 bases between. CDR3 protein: CASRIFNSEQFF. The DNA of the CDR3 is TGTGCCAGCAGGATCTTTAACAGTGAGCAGTTCTTC. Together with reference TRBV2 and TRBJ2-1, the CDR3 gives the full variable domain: EPEVTQTPSHQVTQMGQEVILRCVPISNHLYFYWYRQILGQKVEFLVSFYNNEISEKSEIFDDQFSVERPDGSNFTLKIRSTKLEDSAMYFCASRIFNSEQFFGPGTRLTVL.

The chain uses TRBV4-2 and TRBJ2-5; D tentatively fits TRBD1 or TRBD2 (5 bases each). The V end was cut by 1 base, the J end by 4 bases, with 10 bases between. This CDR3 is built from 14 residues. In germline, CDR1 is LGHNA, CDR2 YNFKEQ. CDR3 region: CASSQVGVRETQYF. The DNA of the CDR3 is TGTGCCAGCAGCCAAGTGGGGGTCAGAGAGACCCAGTACTTC.

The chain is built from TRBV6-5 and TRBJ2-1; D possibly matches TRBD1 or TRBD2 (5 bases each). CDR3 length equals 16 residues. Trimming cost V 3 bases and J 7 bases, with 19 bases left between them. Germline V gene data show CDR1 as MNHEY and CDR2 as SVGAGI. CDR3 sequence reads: CASSYSGTRPNNEQFF. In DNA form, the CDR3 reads TGTGCCAGCAGTTATTCCGGGACCCGCCCCAATAATGAGCAGTTCTTC.

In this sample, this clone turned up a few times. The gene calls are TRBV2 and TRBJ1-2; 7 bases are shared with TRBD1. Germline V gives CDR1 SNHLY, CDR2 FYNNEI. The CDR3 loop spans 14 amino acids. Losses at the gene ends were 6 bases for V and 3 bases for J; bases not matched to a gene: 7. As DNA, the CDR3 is TGTGCCAGCAGCGTGCAAACAGGGGACTATGGCTACACCTTC. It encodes CASSVQTGDYGYTF.

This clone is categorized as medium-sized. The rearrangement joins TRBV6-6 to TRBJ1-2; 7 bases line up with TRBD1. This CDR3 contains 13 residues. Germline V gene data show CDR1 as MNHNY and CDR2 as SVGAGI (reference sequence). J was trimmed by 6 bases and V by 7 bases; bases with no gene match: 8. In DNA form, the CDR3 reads TGTGCCAGCACCCGACAGGGAAGCGATGGCTACACCTTC. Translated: CASTRQGSDGYTF.

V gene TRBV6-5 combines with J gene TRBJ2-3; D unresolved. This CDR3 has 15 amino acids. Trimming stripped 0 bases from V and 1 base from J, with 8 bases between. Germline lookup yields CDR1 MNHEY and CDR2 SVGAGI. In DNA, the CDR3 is TGTGCCAGCAGTTACTCCTGGCAGGGCACAGATACGCAGTATTTT. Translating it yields CASSYSWQGTDTQYF.

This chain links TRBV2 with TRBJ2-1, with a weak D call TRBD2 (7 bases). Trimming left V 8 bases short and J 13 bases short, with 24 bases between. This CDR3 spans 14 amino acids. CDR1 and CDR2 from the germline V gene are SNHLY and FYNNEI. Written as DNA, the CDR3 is TGTGCCAGCCGTACGGGGGGCCAGCCAGCGGAACAGTTCTTC. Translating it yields CASRTGGQPAEQFF. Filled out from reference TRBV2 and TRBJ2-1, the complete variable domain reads EPEVTQTPSHQVTQMGQEVILRCVPISNHLYFYWYRQILGQKVEFLVSFYNNEISEKSEIFDDQFSVERPDGSNFTLKIRSTKLEDSAMYFCASRTGGQPAEQFFGPGTRLTVL.

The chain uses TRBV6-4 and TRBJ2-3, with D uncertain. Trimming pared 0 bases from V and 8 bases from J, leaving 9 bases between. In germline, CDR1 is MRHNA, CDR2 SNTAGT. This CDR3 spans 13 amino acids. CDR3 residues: CASSDSRWGTQYF. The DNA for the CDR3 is TGTGCCAGCAGTGACTCGAGGTGGGGTACGCAGTATTTT.

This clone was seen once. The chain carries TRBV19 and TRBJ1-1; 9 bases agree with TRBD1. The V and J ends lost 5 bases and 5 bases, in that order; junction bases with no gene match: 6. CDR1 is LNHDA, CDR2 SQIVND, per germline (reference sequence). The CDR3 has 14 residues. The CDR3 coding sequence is TGTGCCAGTAGTCCAGGGACAGGGAGAACTGAAGCTTTCTTT. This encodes CASSPGTGRTEAFF.

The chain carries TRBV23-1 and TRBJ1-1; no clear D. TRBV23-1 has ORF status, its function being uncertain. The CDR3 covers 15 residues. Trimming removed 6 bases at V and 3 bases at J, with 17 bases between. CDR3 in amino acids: CASSSLGGRDTEAFF. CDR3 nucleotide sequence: TGCGCCAGCAGCTCCTTAGGAGGCCGGGACACTGAAGCTTTCTTT.

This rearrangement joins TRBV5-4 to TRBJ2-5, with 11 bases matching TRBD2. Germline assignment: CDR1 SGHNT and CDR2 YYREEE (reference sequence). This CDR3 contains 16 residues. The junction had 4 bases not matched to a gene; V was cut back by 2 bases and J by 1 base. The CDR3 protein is CASSLSSGRSQETQYF. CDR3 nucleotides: TGTGCCAGCAGCTTATCTAGCGGGAGGTCCCAAGAGACCCAGTACTTC.

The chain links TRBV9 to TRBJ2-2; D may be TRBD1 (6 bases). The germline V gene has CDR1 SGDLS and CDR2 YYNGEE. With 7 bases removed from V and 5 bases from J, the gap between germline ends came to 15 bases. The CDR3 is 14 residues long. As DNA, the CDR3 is TGTGCCAGCTCCAGGGGCAGTTCGACCGGGGAGCTGTTTTTT. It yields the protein CASSRGSSTGELFF.

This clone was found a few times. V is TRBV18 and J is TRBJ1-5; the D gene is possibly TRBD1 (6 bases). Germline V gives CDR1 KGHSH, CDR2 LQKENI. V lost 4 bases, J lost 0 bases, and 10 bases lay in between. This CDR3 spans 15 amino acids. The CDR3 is CASSRDTYSNQPQHF. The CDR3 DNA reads TGTGCCAGCTCACGGGACACCTATAGCAATCAGCCCCAGCATTTT.

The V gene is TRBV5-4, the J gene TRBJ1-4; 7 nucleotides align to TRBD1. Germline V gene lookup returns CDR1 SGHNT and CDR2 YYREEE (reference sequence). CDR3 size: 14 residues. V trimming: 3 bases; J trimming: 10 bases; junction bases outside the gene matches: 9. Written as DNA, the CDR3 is TGTGCCAGCAGCTCGTCGGAGGGGGCGCGAAAACTGTTTTTT. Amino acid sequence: CASSSSEGARKLFF.

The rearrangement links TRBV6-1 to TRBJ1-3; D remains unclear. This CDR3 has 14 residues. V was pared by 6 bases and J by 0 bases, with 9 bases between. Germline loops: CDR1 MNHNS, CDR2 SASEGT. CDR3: CASRDITSGNTIYF. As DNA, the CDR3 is TGTGCCAGCAGAGACATAACCTCTGGAAACACCATATATTTT.

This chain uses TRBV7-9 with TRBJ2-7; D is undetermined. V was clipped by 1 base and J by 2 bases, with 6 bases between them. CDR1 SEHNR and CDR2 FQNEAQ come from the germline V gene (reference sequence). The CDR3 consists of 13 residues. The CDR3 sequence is CASSLGRTYEQYF. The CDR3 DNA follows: TGTGCCAGCAGCTTAGGCCGGACCTACGAGCAGTACTTC.

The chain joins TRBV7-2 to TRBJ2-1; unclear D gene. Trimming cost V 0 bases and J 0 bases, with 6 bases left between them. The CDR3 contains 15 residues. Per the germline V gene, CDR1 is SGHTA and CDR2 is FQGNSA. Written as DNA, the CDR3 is TGTGCCAGCAGCTTAGCCCCGTCCTCCTACAATGAGCAGTTCTTC. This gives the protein CASSLAPSSYNEQFF.

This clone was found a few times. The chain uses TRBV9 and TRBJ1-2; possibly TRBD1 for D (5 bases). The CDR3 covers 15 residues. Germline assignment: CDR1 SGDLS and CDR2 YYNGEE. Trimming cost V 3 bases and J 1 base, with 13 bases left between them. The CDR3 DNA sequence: TGTGCCAGCAGCGCCACAGGTCTAGGTAACTATGGCTACACCTTC. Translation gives CASSATGLGNYGYTF.

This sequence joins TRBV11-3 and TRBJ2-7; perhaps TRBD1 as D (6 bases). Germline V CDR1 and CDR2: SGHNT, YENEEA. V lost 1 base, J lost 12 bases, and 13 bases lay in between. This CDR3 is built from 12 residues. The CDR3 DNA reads TGTGCCAGCAGCTTAGGGGGGCAGGGCCCGTACTTC. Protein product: CASSLGGQGPYF. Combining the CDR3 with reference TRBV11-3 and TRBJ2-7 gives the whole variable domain EAGVVQSPRYKIIEKKQPVAFWCNPISGHNTLYWYLQNLGQGPELLIRYENEEAVDDSQLPKDRFSAERLKGVDSTLKIQPAELGDSAVYLCASSLGGQGPYFGPGTRLTVT.

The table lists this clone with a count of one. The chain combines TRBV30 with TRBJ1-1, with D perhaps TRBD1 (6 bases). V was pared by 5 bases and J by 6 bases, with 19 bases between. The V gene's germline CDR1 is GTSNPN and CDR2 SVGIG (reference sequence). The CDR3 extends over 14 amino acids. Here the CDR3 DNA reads TGTGCCTGGGCACCGCACAGGGAGGGCCCTGAAGCTTTCTTT. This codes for CAWAPHREGPEAFF. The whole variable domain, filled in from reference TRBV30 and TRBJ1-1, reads SQTIHQWPATLVQPVGSPLSLECTVEGTSNPNLYWYRQAAGRGLQLLFYSVGIGQISSEVPQNLSASRPQDRQFILSSKKLLLSDSGFYLCAWAPHREGPEAFFGQGTRLTVV.

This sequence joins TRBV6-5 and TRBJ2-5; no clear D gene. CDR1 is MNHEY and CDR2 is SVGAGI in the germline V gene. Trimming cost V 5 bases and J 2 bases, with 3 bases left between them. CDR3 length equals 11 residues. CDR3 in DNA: TGTGCCAGCAGTGGTCAAGAGACCCAGTACTTC. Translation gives CASSGQETQYF.

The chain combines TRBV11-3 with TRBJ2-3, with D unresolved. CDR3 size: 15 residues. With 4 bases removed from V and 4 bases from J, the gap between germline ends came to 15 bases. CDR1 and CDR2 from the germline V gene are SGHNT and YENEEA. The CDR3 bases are TGTGCCAGCAGCTCAGGCGTGGGCCCTTCAGATACGCAGTATTTT. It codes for CASSSGVGPSDTQYF.

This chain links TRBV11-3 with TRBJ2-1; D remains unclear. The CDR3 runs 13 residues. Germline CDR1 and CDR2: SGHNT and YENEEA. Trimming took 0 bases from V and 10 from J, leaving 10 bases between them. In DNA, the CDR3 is TGTGCCAGCAGCTTAGACTCGATAGGGGAGCAGTTCTTC. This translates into CASSLDSIGEQFF.

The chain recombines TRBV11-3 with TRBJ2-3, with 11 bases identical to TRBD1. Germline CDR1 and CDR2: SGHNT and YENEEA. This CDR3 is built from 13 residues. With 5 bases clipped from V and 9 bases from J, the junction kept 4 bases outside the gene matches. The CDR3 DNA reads TGTGCCAGCAGCCAAGGACAGGGGGCAACGCAGTATTTT. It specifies CASSQGQGATQYF.

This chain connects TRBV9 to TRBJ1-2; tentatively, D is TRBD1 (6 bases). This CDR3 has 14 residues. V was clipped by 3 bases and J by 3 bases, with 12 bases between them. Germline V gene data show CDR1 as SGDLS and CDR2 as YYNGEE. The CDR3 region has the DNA TGTGCCAGCAGCGCGACAGGATCCGACTATGGCTACACCTTC. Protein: CASSATGSDYGYTF.

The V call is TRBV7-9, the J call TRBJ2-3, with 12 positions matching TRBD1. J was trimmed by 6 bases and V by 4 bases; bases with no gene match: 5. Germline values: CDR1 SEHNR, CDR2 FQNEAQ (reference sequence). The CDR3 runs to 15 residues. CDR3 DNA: TGTGCCAGCAGCTCCCGGGACAGGGGGCGGGATACGCAGTATTTT. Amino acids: CASSSRDRGRDTQYF.

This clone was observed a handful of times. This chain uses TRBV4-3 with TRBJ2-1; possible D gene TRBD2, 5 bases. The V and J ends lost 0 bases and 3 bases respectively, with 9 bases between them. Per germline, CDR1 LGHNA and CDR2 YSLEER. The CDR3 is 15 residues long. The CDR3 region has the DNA TGCGCCAGCAGCCAAGACACAGCGGACTACAATGAGCAGTTCTTC. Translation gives CASSQDTADYNEQFF.

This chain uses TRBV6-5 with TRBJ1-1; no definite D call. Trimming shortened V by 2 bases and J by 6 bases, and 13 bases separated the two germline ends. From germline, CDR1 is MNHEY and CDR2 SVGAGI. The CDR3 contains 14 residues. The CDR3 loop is CASSYNGDGSEAFF. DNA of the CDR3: TGTGCCAGCAGTTACAACGGGGATGGGTCTGAAGCTTTCTTT.